This TCR beta chain comes out of a study of blood T cell repertoires in COVID-19. Study overall: The study drew acute and convalescent COVID-19 samples from the United States, Italy and Spain. Sources were T cells, B-cell-depleted T cells, or PBMCs; the material itself was cDNA or gDNA.

Per the authors' pipeline: The assay estimated nucleated cells by amplifying reference gene primers. TCRdb's copy holds only in-frame clones and misses some; the assay was immunoSEQ multiplex PCR. V and J calls and clone size are copied from that table; D and trimming were computed from the DNA. The sample yields a few hundred thousand clones, approximately 90% seen once. The germline V gene encodes CDR1 MDHEN and CDR2 SYDVKM. The length of the CDR3 is 14 residues. The V end was cut by 3 bases, the J end by 7 bases, with 16 bases between. The sequence was obtained from a woman in her sixties with acute or convalescent COVID-19. The sequencing input was peripheral blood. This sequence joins TRBV28 and TRBJ2-7; the D gene is possibly TRBD2 (5 bases). The CDR3 region has the DNA TGTGCCAGCAGTTTTAGCGTGAAACTTTGGGAGCAGTACTTC. This translates into CASSFSVKLWEQYF.